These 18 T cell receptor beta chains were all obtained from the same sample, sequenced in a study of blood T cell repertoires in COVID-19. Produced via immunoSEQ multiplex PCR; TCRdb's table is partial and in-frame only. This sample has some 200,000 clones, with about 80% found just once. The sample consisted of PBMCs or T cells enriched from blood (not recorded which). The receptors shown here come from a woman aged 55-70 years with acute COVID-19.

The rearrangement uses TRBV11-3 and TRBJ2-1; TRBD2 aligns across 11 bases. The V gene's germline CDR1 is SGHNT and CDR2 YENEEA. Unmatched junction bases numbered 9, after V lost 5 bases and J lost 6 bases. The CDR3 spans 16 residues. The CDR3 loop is CASSPLAGGHFNEQFF. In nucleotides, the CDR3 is TGTGCCAGCAGCCCGTTAGCGGGGGGGCACTTCAATGAGCAGTTCTTC.

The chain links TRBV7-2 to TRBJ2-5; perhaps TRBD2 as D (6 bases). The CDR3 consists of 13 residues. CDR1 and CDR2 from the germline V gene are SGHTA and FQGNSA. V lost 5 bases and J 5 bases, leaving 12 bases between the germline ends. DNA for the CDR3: TGTGCCAGCAGCCTAATCCGGGAGGAGACCCAGTACTTC. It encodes CASSLIREETQYF.

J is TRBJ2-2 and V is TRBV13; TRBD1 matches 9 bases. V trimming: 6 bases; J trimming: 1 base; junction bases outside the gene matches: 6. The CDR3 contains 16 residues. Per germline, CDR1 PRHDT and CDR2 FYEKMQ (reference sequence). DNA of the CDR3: TGTGCCAGCAGGCCTGCGGGACAGGGGAACACCGGGGAGCTGTTTTTT. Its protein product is CASRPAGQGNTGELFF.

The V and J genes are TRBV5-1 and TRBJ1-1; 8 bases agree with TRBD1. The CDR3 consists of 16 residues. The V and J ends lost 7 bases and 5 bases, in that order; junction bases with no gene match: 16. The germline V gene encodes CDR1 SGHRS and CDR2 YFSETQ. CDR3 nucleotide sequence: TGCGCCAGCGGAAAGTTGACAGGGGCCGTCCGGACTGAAGCTTTCTTT. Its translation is CASGKLTGAVRTEAFF.

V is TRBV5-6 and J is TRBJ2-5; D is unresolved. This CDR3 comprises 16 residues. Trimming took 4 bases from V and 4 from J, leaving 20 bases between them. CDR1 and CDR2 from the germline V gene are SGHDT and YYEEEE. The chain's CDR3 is CASSQNGAPAVETQYF. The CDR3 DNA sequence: TGTGCCAGCAGCCAAAACGGAGCACCGGCGGTAGAGACCCAGTACTTC. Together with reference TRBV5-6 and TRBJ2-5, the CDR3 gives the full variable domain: DAGVTQSPTHLIKTRGQQVTLRCSPKSGHDTVSWYQQALGQGPQFIFQYYEEEERQRGNFPDRFSGHQFPNYSSELNVNALLLGDSALYLCASSQNGAPAVETQYFGPGTRLLVL.

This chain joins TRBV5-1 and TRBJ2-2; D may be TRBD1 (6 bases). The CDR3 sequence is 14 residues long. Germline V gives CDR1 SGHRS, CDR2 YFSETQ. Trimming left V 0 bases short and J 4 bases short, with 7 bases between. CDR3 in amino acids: CASSLEGVTGELFF. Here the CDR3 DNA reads TGCGCCAGCAGCTTGGAGGGGGTCACCGGGGAGCTGTTTTTT.

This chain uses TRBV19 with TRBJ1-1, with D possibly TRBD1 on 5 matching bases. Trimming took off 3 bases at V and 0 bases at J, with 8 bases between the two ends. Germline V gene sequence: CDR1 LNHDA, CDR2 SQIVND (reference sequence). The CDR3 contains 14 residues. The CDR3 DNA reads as TGTGCCAGTAGTATCGGACACCTGAACACTGAAGCTTTCTTT. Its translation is CASSIGHLNTEAFF.

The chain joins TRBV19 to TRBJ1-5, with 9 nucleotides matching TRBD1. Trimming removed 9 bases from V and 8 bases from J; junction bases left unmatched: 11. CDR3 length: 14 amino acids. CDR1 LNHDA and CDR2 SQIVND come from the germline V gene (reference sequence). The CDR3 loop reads CASSPRDRVKPQHF. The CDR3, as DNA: TGTGCCAGCAGCCCCCGGGACAGGGTAAAGCCCCAGCATTTT.

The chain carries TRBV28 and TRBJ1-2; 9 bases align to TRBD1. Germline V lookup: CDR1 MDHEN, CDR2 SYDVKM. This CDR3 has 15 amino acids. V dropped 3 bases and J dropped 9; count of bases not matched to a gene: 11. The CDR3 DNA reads TGTGCCAGCAGTTTCCCGACAGGGGGAAGTGTTAGCTACACCTTC. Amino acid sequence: CASSFPTGGSVSYTF.

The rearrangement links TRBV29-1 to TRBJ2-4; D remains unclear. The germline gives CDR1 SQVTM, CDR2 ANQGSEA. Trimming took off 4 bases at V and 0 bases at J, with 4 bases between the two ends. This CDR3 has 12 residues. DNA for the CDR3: TGCAGCGTTGGAGGAGCCAAAAACATTCAGTACTTC. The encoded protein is CSVGGAKNIQYF.

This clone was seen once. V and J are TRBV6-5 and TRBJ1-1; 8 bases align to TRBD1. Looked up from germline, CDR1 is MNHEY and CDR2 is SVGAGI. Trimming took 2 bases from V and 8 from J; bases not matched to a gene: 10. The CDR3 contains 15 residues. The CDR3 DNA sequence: TGTGCCAGCAGTTACGACAGGGGCCCAGGATCGGAAGCTTTCTTT. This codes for CASSYDRGPGSEAFF.

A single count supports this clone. Written as DNA, the CDR3 is TGTGCCAGCAGTGCGGGACTAGCGGGGGGCACAGATACGCAGTATTTT. This sequence encodes CASSAGLAGGTDTQYF. The J gene is TRBJ2-3, the V gene TRBV6-6; 14 bases are shared with TRBD2. The CDR3 runs to 16 residues. V trimming: 5 bases; J trimming: 1 base; junction bases outside the gene matches: 2. CDR1 is MNHNY, CDR2 SVGAGI, per germline (reference sequence).

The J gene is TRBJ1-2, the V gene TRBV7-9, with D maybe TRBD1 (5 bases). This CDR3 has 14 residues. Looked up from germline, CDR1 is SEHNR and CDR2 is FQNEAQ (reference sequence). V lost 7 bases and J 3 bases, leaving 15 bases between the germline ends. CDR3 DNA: TGTGCCAGCACCTTCGGGGGGAAGGACTATGGCTACACCTTC. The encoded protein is CASTFGGKDYGYTF.

The CDR3 DNA reads TGTGCCAGCTCACTATCACAGGGGAGCAATCAGCCCCAGCATTTT. It specifies CASSLSQGSNQPQHF. V usage is TRBV18 and J usage is TRBJ1-5; 7 positions match TRBD1. Germline V gives CDR1 KGHSH, CDR2 LQKENI. CDR3 length equals 15 residues. The V gene end was trimmed by 4 bases and the J gene end by 1 base; junction bases not matched to a gene: 4.

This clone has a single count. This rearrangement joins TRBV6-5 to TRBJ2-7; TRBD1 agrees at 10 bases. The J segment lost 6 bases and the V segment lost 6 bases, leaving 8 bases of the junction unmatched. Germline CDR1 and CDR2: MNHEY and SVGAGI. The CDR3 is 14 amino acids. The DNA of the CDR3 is TGTGCCAGCAGCCGTCTCGGGACAGGGGCCGAGCAGTACTTC. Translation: CASSRLGTGAEQYF.

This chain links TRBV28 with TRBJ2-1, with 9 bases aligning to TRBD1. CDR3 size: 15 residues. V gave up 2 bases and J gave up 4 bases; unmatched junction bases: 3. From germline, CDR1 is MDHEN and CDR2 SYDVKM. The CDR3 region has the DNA TGTGCCAGCAGTTTAGGAGGGACAGGGTACAATGAGCAGTTCTTC. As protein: CASSLGGTGYNEQFF. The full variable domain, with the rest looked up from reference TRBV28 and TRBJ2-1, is DVKVTQSSRYLVKRTGEKVFLECVQDMDHENMFWYRQDPGLGLRLIYFSYDVKMKEKGDIPEGYSVSREKKERFSLILESASTNQTSMYLCASSLGGTGYNEQFFGPGTRLTVL.

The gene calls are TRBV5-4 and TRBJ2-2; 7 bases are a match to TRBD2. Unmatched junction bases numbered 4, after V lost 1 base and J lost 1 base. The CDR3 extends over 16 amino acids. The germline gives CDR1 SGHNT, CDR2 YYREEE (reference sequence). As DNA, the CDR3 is TGTGCCAGCAGCTTGCAAGCGGGACTGAACACCGGGGAGCTGTTTTTT. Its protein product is CASSLQAGLNTGELFF.

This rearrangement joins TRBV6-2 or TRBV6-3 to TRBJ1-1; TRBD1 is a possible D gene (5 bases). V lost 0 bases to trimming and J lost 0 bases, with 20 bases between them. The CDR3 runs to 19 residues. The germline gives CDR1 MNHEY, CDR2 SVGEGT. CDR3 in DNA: TGTGCCAGCAGTTACTCCGGTGTCTACAGGAGCCTCATGAACACTGAAGCTTTCTTT. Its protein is CASSYSGVYRSLMNTEAFF.